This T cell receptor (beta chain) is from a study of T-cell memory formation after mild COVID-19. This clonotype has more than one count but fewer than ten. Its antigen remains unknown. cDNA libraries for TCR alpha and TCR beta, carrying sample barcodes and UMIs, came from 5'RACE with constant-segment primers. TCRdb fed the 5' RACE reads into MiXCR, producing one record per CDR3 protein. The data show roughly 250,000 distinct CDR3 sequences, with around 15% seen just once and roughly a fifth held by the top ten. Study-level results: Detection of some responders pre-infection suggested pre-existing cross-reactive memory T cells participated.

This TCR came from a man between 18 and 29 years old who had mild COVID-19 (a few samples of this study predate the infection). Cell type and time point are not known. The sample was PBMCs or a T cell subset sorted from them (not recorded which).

This CDR3 is CASSLTGGAEQFF. CDR3 in DNA: TGTGCCAGCAGTCTTACAGGGGGCGCGGAGCAGTTCTTC. V usage is TRBV6-5 and J usage is TRBJ2-1, with TRBD1 matching over 9 bases. The trim removed 5 bases at V and 10 bases at J, leaving 6 bases unmatched. This CDR3 has 13 amino acids. The germline V gene has CDR1 MNHEY and CDR2 SVGAGI.